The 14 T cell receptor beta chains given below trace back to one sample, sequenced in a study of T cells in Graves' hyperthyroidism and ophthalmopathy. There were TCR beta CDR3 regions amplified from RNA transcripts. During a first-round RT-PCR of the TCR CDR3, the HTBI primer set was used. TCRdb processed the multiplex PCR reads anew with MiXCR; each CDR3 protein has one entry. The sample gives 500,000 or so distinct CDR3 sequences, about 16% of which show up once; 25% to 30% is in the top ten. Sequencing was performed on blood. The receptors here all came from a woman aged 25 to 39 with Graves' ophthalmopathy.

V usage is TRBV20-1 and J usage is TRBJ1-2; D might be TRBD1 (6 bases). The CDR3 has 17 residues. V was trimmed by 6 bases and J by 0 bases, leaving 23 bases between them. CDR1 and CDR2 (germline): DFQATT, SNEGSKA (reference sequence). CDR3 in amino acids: CSAVSPTGQVANYGYTF. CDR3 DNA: TGCAGTGCCGTAAGTCCGACAGGCCAGGTAGCTAACTATGGCTACACCTTC.

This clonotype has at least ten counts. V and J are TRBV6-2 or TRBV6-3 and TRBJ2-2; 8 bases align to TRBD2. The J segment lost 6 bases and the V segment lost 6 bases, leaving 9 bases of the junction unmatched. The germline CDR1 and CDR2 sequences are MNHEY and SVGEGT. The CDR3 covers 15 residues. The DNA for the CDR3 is TGTGCCAGCAGGGAAGCGGGAGTGGGGGCCGGGGAGCTGTTTTTT. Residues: CASREAGVGAGELFF.

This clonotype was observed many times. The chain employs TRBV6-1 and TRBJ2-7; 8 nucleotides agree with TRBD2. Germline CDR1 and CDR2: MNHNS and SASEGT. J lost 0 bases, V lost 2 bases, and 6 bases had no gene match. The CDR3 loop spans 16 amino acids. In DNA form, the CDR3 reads TGTGCCAGCAGTGAAACGCCGGGACTAGACTCCTACGAGCAGTACTTC. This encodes CASSETPGLDSYEQYF.

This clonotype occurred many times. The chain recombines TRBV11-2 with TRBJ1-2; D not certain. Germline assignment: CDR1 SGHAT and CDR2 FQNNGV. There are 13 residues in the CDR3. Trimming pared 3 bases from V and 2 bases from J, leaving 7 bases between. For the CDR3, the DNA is TGTGCCAGCAGCTTGGGAAGGAACTATGGCTACACCTTC. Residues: CASSLGRNYGYTF.

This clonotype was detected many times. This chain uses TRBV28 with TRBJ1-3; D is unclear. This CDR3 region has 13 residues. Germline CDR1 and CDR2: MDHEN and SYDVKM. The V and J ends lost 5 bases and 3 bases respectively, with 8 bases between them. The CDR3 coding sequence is TGTGCCAGCAGTGTGTCATTTGGAAACACCATATATTTT. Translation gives CASSVSFGNTIYF.

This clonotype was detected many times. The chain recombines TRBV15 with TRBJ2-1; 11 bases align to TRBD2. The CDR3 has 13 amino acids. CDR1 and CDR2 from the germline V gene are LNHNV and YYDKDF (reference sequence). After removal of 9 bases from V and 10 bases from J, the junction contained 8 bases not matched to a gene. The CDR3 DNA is TGTGCCACGGGGACTAGCGGCCTTGTCGAGCAGTTCTTC. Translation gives CATGTSGLVEQFF.

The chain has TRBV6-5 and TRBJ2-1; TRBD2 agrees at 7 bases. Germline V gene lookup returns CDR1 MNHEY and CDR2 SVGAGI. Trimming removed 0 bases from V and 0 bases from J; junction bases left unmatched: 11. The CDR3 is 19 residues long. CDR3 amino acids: CASSYSIAGDTSSYNEQFF. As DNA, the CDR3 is TGTGCCAGCAGTTACTCGATAGCGGGCGATACGAGCTCCTACAATGAGCAGTTCTTC.

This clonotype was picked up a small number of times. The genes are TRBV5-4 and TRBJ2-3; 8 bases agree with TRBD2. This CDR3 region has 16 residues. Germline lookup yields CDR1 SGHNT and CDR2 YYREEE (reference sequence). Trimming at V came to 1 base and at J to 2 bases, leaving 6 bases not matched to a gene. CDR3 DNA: TGTGCCAGCAGCTTGTACACTAGCGGCTCCACAGATACGCAGTATTTT. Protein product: CASSLYTSGSTDTQYF.

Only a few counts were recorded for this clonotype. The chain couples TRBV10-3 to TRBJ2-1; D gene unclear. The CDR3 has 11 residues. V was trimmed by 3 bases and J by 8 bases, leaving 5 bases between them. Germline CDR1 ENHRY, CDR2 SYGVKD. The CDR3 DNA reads TGTGCCATCAGTGATTTTTATGAGCAGTTCTTC. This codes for CAISDFYEQFF.

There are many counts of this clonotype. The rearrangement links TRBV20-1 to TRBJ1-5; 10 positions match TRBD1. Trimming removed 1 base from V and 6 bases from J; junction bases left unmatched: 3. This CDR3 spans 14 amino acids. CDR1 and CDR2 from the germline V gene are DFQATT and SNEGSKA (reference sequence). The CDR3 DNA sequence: TGCAGTGCTAGAGCGGGACAGGGGAGTCAGCCCCAGCATTTT. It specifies CSARAGQGSQPQHF.

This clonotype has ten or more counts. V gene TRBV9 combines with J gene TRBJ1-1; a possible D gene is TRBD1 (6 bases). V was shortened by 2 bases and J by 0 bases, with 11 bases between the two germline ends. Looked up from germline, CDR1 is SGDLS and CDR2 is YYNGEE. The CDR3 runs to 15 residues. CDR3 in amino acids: CASSVLDRLNTEAFF. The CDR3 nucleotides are TGTGCCAGCAGCGTTTTAGACAGGTTGAACACTGAAGCTTTCTTT.

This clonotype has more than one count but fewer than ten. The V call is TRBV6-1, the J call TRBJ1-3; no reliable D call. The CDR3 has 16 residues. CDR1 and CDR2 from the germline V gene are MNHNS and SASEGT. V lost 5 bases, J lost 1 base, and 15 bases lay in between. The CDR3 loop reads CASSREPRASGNTIYF. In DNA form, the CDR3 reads TGTGCCAGCAGTAGGGAACCTCGGGCGTCTGGAAACACCATATATTTT.

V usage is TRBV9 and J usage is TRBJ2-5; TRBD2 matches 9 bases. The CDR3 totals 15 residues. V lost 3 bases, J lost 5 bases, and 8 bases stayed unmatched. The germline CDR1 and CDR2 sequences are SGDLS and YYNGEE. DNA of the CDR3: TGTGCCAGCAGCGGGTCTAGCGGGGTAAGGGAGACCCAGTACTTC. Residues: CASSGSSGVRETQYF.

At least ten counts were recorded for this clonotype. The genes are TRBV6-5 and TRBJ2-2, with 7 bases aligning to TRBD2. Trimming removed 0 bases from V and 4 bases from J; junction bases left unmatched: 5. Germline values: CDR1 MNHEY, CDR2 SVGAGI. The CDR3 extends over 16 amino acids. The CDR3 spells CASSYSIRGSTGELFF. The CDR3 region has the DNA TGTGCCAGCAGTTACTCGATACGCGGGAGCACCGGGGAGCTGTTTTTT.